This record concerns one T cell receptor beta chain sequence. Ophthalmopathic donors had moderate-to-severe activity, CAS ≥3 and NOSPECS ≥4, with disease that had lasted under 3 months. Fresh peripheral blood, over 9.5 ml, was the PBMC source. The sample belongs to a study of Graves' ophthalmopathy and Graves' hyperthyroidism. CDR3 length equals 15 residues. V was shortened by 3 bases and J by 0 bases, with 11 bases between the two germline ends. CDR1 and CDR2 from the germline V gene are SGHAT and FQNNGV. TCR beta CDR3 amplification used RNA transcripts. After a first-round RT-PCR with HTBI primers, a second-round multiplex PCR was run. One entry per CDR3 protein results from TCRdb running MiXCR on the multiplex PCR reads. The repertoire consists of approximately 500,000 distinct CDR3 sequences, with 13% to 15% occurring once and the leading ten covering about 9.4%.

The specimen was blood. V and J are TRBV11-2 and TRBJ2-5, with no clear D. The clonotype was recovered from a woman aged 25 to 39 with Graves' ophthalmopathy. CDR3 coding DNA: TGTGCCAGCAGCTTGAGATCAACTTACCAAGAGACCCAGTACTTC. Residues: CASSLRSTYQETQYF.